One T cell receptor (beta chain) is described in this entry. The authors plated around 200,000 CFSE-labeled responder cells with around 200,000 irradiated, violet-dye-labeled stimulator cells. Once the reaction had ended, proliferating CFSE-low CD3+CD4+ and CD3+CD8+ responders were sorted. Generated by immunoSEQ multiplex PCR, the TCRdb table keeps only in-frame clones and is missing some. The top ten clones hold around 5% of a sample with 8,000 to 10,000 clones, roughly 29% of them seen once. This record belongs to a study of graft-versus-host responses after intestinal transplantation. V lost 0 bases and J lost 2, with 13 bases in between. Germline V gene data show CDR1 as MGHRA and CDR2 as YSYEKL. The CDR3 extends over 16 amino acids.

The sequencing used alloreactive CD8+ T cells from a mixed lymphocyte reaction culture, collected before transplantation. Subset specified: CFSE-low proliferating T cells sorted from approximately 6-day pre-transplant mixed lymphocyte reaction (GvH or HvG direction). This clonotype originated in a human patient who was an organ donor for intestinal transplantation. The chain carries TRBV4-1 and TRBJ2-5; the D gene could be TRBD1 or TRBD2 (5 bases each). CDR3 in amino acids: CASSQDVGTEQETQYF. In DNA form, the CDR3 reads TGCGCCAGCAGCCAAGATGTGGGGACCGAACAAGAGACCCAGTACTTC.